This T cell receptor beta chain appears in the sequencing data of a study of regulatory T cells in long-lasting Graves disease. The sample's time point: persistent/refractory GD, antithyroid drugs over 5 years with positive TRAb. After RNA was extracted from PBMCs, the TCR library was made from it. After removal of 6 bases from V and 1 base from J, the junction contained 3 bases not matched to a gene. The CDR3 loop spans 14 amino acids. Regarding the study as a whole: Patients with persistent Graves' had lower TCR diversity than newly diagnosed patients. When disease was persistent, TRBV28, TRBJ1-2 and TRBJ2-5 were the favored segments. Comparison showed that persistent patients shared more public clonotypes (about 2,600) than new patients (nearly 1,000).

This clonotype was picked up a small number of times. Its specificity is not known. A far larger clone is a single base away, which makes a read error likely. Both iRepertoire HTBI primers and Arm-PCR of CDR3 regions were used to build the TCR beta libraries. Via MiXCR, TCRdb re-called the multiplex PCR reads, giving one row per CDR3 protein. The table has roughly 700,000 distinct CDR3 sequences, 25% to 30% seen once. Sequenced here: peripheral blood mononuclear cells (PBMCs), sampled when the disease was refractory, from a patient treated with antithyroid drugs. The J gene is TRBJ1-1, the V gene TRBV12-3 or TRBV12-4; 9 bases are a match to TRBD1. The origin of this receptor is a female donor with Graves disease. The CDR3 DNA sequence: TGTGCCAGCAGACTGACAGGGGGGAACACTGAAGCTTTCTTT. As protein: CASRLTGGNTEAFF.